This is a list of T cell receptor beta chains from one sample in a study of shared clonotypes between healthy human individuals. Only in-frame clones appear in the TCRdb table, and some are missing; sequencing was by immunoSEQ multiplex PCR. The data hold hundreds of thousands of clones, with over 65% observed a single time. Sequencing used memory CD4+ T cells sorted from blood. These receptors were obtained from a woman between 25 and 40 years old in good health. The CDR3 runs from the conserved cysteine through the conserved F or W. The D gene is left open where the match is weak. Part of the rows lack a size; the others show once, few, many or a class for expanded clones.

clone_size: .
j_call: TRBJ1-3
d_call: .
v_call: TRBV18
cdr3_nt: TGTGCCAGCTCACCACGGGGCGCTGGAAACACCATATATTTT
cdr3_aa: CASSPRGAGNTIYF

clone_size: .
j_call: TRBJ2-3
d_call: .
v_call: TRBV7-3
cdr3_nt: TGTGCCAGCAGCTCCCCAGGGGAGTCTACAGATACGCAGTATTTT
cdr3_aa: CASSSPGESTDTQYF

clone_size: .
j_call: TRBJ2-2
d_call: .
v_call: TRBV4-1
cdr3_nt: TGCGCCAGCAGCCAAGAACTACGTGGTGCGAACACCGGGGAGCTGTTTTTT
cdr3_aa: CASSQELRGANTGELFF

clone_size: .
j_call: TRBJ1-1
d_call: .
v_call: TRBV19
cdr3_nt: TGTGCCAGTAGCCGGGGACGGAACACTGAAGCTTTCTTT
cdr3_aa: CASSRGRNTEAFF

clone_size: .
j_call: TRBJ2-2
d_call: TRBD2
v_call: TRBV9
cdr3_nt: TGTGCCAGCAGCCCGGGACTAGCGGGAGTAGGAACCGGGGAGCTGTTTTTT
cdr3_aa: CASSPGLAGVGTGELFF

clone_size: .
j_call: TRBJ2-1
d_call: .
v_call: TRBV5-4
cdr3_nt: TGTGCCAGCAGCTTGGACCAGCGAACGGATGAGCAGTTCTTC
cdr3_aa: CASSLDQRTDEQFF

clone_size: .
j_call: TRBJ1-2
d_call: .
v_call: TRBV28
cdr3_nt: TGTGCCAGCAGTAAGGGGGTTGGGGGCTACACCTTC
cdr3_aa: CASSKGVGGYTF

clone_size: .
j_call: TRBJ1-5
d_call: .
v_call: TRBV6-1
cdr3_nt: TGTGCCAGCAGTGAAGCAGGGTCCGGGGCTCAGCCCCAGCATTTT
cdr3_aa: CASSEAGSGAQPQHF

clone_size: .
j_call: TRBJ1-1
d_call: TRBD1
v_call: TRBV5-1
cdr3_nt: TGCGCCAGCAGCGCCACAGGGGGCACTGAAGCTTTCTTT
cdr3_aa: CASSATGGTEAFF

clone_size: .
j_call: TRBJ2-1
d_call: .
v_call: TRBV5-1
cdr3_nt: TGCGCCAGCAGCGAACCCCTAGGGGAGCAGTTCTTC
cdr3_aa: CASSEPLGEQFF

clone_size: few
j_call: TRBJ2-2
d_call: .
v_call: TRBV19
cdr3_nt: TGTGCCAGTAGTCATAGTGGGGGTCCCACCGGGGAGCTGTTTTTT
cdr3_aa: CASSHSGGPTGELFF

clone_size: .
j_call: TRBJ1-5
d_call: TRBD1
v_call: TRBV19
cdr3_nt: TGTGCCAGTAGTATTGACAGGGCCAGCAATCAGCCCCAGCATTTT
cdr3_aa: CASSIDRASNQPQHF

clone_size: few
j_call: TRBJ2-1
d_call: TRBD1
v_call: TRBV29-1
cdr3_nt: TGCAGCGATAGGGGACAGGGGTTTGGTGAGCAGTTCTTC
cdr3_aa: CSDRGQGFGEQFF

clone_size: .
j_call: TRBJ1-1
d_call: .
v_call: TRBV28
cdr3_nt: TGTGCCAGCAGTTTAACCCGAAGGGTTGAAGCTTTCTTT
cdr3_aa: CASSLTRRVEAFF

clone_size: .
j_call: TRBJ2-3
d_call: .
v_call: TRBV4-1
cdr3_nt: TGCGCCAGCAGCCTGCCCGTAAAGGGTATACGGGAGTGGACGCAGTATTTT
cdr3_aa: CASSLPVKGIREWTQYF

clone_size: once
j_call: TRBJ2-3
d_call: TRBD2
v_call: TRBV19
cdr3_nt: TGTGCCAGTAGTACAATGACTAGCGGGATTGTAGATACGCAGTATTTT
cdr3_aa: CASSTMTSGIVDTQYF

clone_size: .
j_call: TRBJ1-2
d_call: TRBD1
v_call: TRBV6-6
cdr3_nt: TGTGCCAGCAGTAAAACCGGGACAGAGGGGGGAGGCGGCTACACCTTC
cdr3_aa: CASSKTGTEGGGGYTF

clone_size: few
j_call: TRBJ2-4
d_call: .
v_call: TRBV2
cdr3_nt: TGTGCCAGCAGTGAAGCTTCAGGGTTTGGGGCCAAAAACATTCAGTACTTC
cdr3_aa: CASSEASGFGAKNIQYF

clone_size: .
j_call: TRBJ2-3
d_call: .
v_call: TRBV28
cdr3_nt: TGTGCCAGCAGTTCGGACACTTATACGCAGTATTTT
cdr3_aa: CASSSDTYTQYF

clone_size: .
j_call: TRBJ2-7
d_call: .
v_call: TRBV4-1
cdr3_nt: TGCGCCAGCAGCCAAGCACCGGGACCAACCTACGAGCAGTACTTC
cdr3_aa: CASSQAPGPTYEQYF

clone_size: .
j_call: TRBJ2-2
d_call: TRBD1
v_call: TRBV2
cdr3_nt: TGTGCCAGATCCGGGACAGACACCGGGGAGCTGTTTTTT
cdr3_aa: CARSGTDTGELFF

clone_size: .
j_call: TRBJ1-5
d_call: .
v_call: TRBV7-2
cdr3_nt: TGTGCCAGCAGCCGCGACGGTAATCAGCCCCAGCATTTT
cdr3_aa: CASSRDGNQPQHF

clone_size: .
j_call: TRBJ1-2
d_call: .
v_call: TRBV20-1
cdr3_nt: TGCAGTGCCCCCTGGTATGGCTACACCTTC
cdr3_aa: CSAPWYGYTF

clone_size: few
j_call: TRBJ2-3
d_call: .
v_call: TRBV28
cdr3_nt: TGTGCCAGCAGTTCTCCCGGGACAAGCACAGATACGCAGTATTTT
cdr3_aa: CASSSPGTSTDTQYF

clone_size: .
j_call: TRBJ2-7
d_call: .
v_call: TRBV25-1
cdr3_nt: TGTGCCAGCAGTGAGGGGAACGAGCAGTACTTC
cdr3_aa: CASSEGNEQYF

clone_size: .
j_call: TRBJ2-7
d_call: .
v_call: TRBV7-9
cdr3_nt: TGTGCCAGCAGCTTACCGGGGAATATTGAGCAGTACTTC
cdr3_aa: CASSLPGNIEQYF

clone_size: .
j_call: TRBJ1-5
d_call: .
v_call: TRBV19
cdr3_nt: TGTGCCAGTAGTATGGTGGCAGCCCAGCATTTT
cdr3_aa: CASSMVAAQHF

clone_size: few
j_call: TRBJ2-5
d_call: .
v_call: TRBV5-1
cdr3_nt: TGCGCCAGCAGCCTGGGAAGACAGTTCCAAGAGACCCAGTACTTC
cdr3_aa: CASSLGRQFQETQYF

clone_size: .
j_call: TRBJ2-5
d_call: TRBD2
v_call: TRBV2
cdr3_nt: TGTGCCAGCAGTGAAGCTACTTTTAGCGGGAGTCAAGAGACCCAGTACTTC
cdr3_aa: CASSEATFSGSQETQYF

clone_size: .
j_call: TRBJ1-1
d_call: .
v_call: TRBV10-1
cdr3_nt: TGCGCCAGCAGTGTTAACAGGGTCAACACTGAAGCTTTCTTT
cdr3_aa: CASSVNRVNTEAFF

clone_size: .
j_call: TRBJ2-3
d_call: .
v_call: TRBV25-1
cdr3_nt: TGTGCCAGCAGTGAAGGGCAAAAGGGGAGTGCAGATACGCAGTATTTT
cdr3_aa: CASSEGQKGSADTQYF

clone_size: .
j_call: TRBJ1-4
d_call: TRBD1
v_call: TRBV9
cdr3_nt: TGTGCCAGCAGCGTAGACAGGGGCAATGAAAAACTGTTTTTT
cdr3_aa: CASSVDRGNEKLFF